This paragraph covers one TCR beta chain sequence. Assay used: immunoSEQ multiplex PCR; TCRdb lists only in-frame clones, some missing. The profile shows fewer than 200,000 clones, around nine tenths of them singletons. The data were obtained in a study of cytomegalovirus exposure and HLA in healthy donors. Trimming removed 5 bases at V and 5 bases at J, with 12 bases between. The CDR3 consists of 13 residues. Looked up from germline, CDR1 is SNHLY and CDR2 is FYNNEI. The gene calls are TRBV2 and TRBJ1-1, with D possibly TRBD1 on 5 matching bases. This receptor was obtained from a woman aged 30 to 39 in good health and CMV-seronegative. The sequenced sample consisted of PBMCs. This CDR3 reads CASSLPRGTEAFF. For the CDR3, the DNA is TGTGCCAGCAGTTTACCTCGGGGGACTGAAGCTTTCTTT.